The T cell receptor beta chain under discussion was sequenced for a study of blood T cell repertoires in COVID-19. Study at large: COVID-19 samples from acute and convalescent phases originated in the United States, Italy and Spain.

Only in-frame clones appear in the TCRdb table, and some are missing; sequencing was by immunoSEQ multiplex PCR. Among 45,000 to 55,000 clones, less than 95% were seen once, and the ten largest hold 2.5% to 4%. With 6 bases clipped from V and 0 bases from J, the junction kept 12 bases outside the gene matches. From germline, CDR1 is SEHNR and CDR2 FQNEAQ (reference sequence). The CDR3 covers 18 residues. The V and J genes are TRBV7-9 and TRBJ1-3; 9 bases line up with TRBD1. The sequenced material came from peripheral blood. The receptor's source is a human donor in a cohort sampled during active COVID-19. This CDR3 reads CASRGPGTGPLSGNTIYF. The DNA for the CDR3 is TGTGCCAGCAGGGGGCCCGGGACAGGGCCCCTCTCTGGAAACACCATATATTTT.